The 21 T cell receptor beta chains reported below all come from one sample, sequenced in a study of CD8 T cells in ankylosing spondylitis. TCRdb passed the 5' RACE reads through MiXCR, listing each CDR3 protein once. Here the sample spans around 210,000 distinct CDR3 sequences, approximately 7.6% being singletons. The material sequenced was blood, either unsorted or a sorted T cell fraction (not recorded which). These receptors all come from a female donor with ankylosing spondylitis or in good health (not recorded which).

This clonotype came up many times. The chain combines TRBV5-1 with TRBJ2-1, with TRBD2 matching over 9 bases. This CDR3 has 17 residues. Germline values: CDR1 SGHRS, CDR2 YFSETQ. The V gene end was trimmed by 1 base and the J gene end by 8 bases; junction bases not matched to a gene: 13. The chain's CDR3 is CASSLFSGRGVRDEQFF. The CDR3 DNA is TGCGCCAGCAGCTTGTTTAGCGGGAGAGGTGTACGTGATGAGCAGTTCTTC.

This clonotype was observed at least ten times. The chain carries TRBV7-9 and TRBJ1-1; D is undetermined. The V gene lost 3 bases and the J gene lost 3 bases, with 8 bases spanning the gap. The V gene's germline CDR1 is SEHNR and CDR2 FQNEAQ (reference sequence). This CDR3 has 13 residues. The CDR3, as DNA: TGTGCCAGCAGCTTGATTCAGGACACTGAAGCTTTCTTT. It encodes CASSLIQDTEAFF.

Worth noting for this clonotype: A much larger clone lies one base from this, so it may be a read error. CDR3 DNA sequence: TGTGCCAACAGCGGAAGGTGGGGGGAGGCTTTCTTT. Translated: CANSGRWGEAFF. The genes are TRBV7-2 and TRBJ1-1; TRBD1 might be the D (5 bases). CDR3 length: 12 residues. Germline assignment: CDR1 SGHTA and CDR2 FQGNSA.

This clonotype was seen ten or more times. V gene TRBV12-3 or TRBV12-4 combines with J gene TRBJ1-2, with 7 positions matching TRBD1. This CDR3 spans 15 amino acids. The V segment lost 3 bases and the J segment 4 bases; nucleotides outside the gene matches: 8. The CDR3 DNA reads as TGTGCCAGCAGTTTGATGGACAGGAGGTCCTATGGCTACACCTTC. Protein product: CASSLMDRRSYGYTF.

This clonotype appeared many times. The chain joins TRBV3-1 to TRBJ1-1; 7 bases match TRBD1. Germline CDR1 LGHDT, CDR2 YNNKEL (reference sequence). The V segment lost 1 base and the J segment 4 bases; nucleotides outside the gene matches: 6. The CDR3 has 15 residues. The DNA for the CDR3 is TGTGCCAGCAGCCAAGTGGGGGCAGGGGGCACTGAAGCTTTCTTT. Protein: CASSQVGAGGTEAFF.

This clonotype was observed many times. CDR3 in DNA: TGTGCCAGCAGCCCCGATGGAGACTGGGAGTTCTTC. This codes for CASSPDGDWEFF. The rearrangement links TRBV7-9 to TRBJ2-1; D not resolved. The V gene lost 5 bases and the J gene lost 14 bases, with 16 bases spanning the gap. CDR3 length: 12 residues. Looked up from germline, CDR1 is SEHNR and CDR2 is FQNEAQ (reference sequence). The whole variable domain, filled in from reference TRBV7-9 and TRBJ2-1, reads DTGVSQNPRHKITKRGQNVTFRCDPISEHNRLYWYRQTLGQGPEFLTYFQNEAQLEKSRLLSDRFSAERPKGSFSTLEIQRTEQGDSAMYLCASSPDGDWEFFGPGTRLTVL.

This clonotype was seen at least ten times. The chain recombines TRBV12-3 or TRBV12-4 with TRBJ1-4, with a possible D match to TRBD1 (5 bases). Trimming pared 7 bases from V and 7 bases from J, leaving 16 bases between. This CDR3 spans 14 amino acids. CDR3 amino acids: CASTFQGGGEKLFF. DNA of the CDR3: TGTGCCAGCACCTTCCAGGGAGGCGGTGAAAAACTGTTTTTT.

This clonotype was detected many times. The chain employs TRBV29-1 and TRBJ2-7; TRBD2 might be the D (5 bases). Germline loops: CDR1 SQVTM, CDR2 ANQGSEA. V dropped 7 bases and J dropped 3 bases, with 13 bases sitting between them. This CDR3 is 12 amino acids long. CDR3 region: CSASGIFYEQYF. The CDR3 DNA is TGCAGCGCCTCCGGGATTTTCTACGAGCAGTACTTC.

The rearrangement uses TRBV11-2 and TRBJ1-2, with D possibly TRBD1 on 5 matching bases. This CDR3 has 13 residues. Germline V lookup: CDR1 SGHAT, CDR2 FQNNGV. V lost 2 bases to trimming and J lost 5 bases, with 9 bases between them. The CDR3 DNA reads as TGTGCCAGCAGCTTAACCGGGGGATATGGCTACACCTTC. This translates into CASSLTGGYGYTF.

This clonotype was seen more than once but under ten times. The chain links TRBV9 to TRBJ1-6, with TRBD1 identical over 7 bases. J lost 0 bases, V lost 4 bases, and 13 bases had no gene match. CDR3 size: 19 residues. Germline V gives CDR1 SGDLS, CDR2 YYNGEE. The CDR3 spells CASSPQGDPSSSYNSPLHF. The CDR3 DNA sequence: TGTGCCAGCAGCCCCCAGGGGGACCCGTCGAGCTCCTATAATTCACCCCTCCACTTT.

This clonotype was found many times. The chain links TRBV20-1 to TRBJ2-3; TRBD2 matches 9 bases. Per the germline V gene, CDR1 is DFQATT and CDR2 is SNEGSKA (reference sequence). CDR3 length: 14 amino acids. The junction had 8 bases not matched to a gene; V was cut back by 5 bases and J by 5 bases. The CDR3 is CSALTSGGGDTQYF. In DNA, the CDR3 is TGCAGTGCTTTGACTAGCGGAGGGGGAGATACGCAGTATTTT.

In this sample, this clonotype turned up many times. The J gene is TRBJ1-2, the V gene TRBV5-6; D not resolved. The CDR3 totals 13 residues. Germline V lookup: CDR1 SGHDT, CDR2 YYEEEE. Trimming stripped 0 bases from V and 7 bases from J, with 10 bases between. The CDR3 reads CASSLGGIAGYTF. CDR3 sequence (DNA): TGTGCCAGCAGCTTGGGAGGGATCGCTGGCTACACCTTC.

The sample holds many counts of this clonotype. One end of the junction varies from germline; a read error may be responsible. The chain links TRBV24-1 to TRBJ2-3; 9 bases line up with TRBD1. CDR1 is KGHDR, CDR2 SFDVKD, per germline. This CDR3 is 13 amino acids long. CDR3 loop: CATTGQGTDTQYF. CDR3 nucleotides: TGTGCGACCACCGGACAGGGGACAGATACGCAGTATTTT.

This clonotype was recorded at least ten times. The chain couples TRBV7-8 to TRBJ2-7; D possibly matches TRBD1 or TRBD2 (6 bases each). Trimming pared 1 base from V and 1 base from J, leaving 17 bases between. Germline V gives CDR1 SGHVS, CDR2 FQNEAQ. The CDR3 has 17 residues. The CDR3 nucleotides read TGTGCCAGCAGCTTAGAGGGGGGAGTTGAACGGTCCTACGAGCAGTACTTC. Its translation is CASSLEGGVERSYEQYF.

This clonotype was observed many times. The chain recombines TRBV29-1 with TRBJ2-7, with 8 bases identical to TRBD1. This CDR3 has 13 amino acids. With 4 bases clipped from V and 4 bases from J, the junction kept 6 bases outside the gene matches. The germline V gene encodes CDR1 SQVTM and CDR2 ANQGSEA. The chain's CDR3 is CSVGPGGPYEQYF. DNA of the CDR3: TGCAGCGTTGGGCCAGGGGGCCCGTACGAGCAGTACTTC.

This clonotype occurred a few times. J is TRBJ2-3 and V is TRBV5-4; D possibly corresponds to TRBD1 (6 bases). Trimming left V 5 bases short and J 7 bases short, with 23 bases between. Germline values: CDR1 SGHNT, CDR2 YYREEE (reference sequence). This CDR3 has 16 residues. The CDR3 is CASSLDPGAQTYTQYF. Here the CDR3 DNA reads TGTGCCAGCAGTCTTGACCCAGGGGCCCAAACGTATACGCAGTATTTT.

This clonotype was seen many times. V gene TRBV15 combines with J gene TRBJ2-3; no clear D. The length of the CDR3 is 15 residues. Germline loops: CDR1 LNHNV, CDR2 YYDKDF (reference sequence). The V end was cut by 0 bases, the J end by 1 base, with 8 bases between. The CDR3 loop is CATSRDRVRTDTQYF. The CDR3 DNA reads TGTGCCACCAGCAGAGATCGGGTCCGCACAGATACGCAGTATTTT.

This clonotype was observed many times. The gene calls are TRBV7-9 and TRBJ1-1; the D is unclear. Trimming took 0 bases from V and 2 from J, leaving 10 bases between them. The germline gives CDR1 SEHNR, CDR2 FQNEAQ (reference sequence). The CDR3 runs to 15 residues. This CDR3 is CASSLASNGNTEAFF. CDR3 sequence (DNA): TGTGCCAGCAGCTTAGCGTCGAACGGAAACACTGAAGCTTTCTTT.

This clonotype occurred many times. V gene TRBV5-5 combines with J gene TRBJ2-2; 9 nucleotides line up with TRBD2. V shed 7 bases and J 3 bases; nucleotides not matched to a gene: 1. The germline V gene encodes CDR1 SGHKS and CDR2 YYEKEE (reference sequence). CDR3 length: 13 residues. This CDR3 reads CASLAGDTGELFF. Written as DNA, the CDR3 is TGTGCCAGCTTAGCGGGAGACACCGGGGAGCTGTTTTTT.

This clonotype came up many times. CDR3: CSARDPSGPSEEQYF. Written as DNA, the CDR3 is TGCAGTGCTAGAGATCCTTCCGGGCCCTCTGAAGAGCAGTACTTC. The V and J genes are TRBV20-1 and TRBJ2-7; D gene ambiguous. Trimming removed 0 bases at V and 7 bases at J, with 19 bases between. Looked up from germline, CDR1 is DFQATT and CDR2 is SNEGSKA (reference sequence). The CDR3 has 15 amino acids.

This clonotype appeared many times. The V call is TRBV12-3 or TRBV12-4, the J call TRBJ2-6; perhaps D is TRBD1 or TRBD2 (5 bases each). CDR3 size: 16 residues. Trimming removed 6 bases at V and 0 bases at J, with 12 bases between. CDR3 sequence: CASSPGRRSGANVLTF. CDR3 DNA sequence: TGTGCCAGCAGCCCGGGGCGACGCTCTGGGGCCAACGTCCTGACTTTC.